What follows is one T cell receptor beta chain and its context. Its antigen is currently not known. Base qualities are not provided; no much larger clone lies one nucleotide away. The library came from the immunoSEQ multiplex PCR assay. For the multiplex PCR, a mixture combining 60 forward primers for TCR Vbeta segments and 13 reverse primers for TCR Jbeta segments was used. The CDR3 region of rearranged TCR beta genes was amplified from genomic DNA by a multiplex PCR assay. On the Illumina HiSeq System, the amplified TCR beta libraries were sequenced as 87-base-pair reads. The authors' pipeline ran thus. A later analysis counted about 76 million unique TCR beta chains across the 550 to 750 repertoires, and around 9.9 million of these chains were shared by at least two donors. To remove PCR and sequencing errors, raw reads were error-corrected and collapsed into unique sequences using a nearest-neighbor algorithm that merged closely related sequences. CDR3 sequences were aligned to IMGT reference sequences to assign V, D and J gene segments. For a sequence to be retained, a match of at least six nucleotides was required to both a V gene segment and a J gene segment. Rearrangements were called productive when the CDR3 lacked stop codons and stayed in frame with V and J; all others were non-productive. CDR3 was defined according to IMGT convention as the region running from the second conserved V-encoded cysteine to the conserved J-encoded phenylalanine. The earlier analysis of 587 of the donors excluded sequences that lacked an unambiguous match to a single V gene segment. An earlier analysis of approximately 590 of the donors classified V segments as functional when productive rearrangements were above 56.7% and as segregating when the standard deviation between donors was above 5%. A statistical classification framework was built to diagnose cytomegalovirus status from the catalog of TCR beta chain sequences. In a later analysis, TCR nucleotide sequences were compared against IMGT/GENE-DB human TR gene sequences so that V and J genes could be assigned. The TCRdist pipeline was used in a later analysis to assign CDR3 sequences and most-parsimonious VDJ recombination scenarios. In a later analysis, every TCR beta chain was defined by the combination of its CDR3 amino acid sequence and its V-gene family, and reads without a unique V-gene family were dropped. A later analysis removed several hundred highly shared, low-generation-probability nucleotide sequences to deal with suspected cross-contamination and a sequencing artifact. In a later analysis, a clonal expansion index was calculated for each public chain from normalized within-repertoire ranks of inferred template counts. In a later analysis, generation probabilities were computed with a VDJ recombination model fitted to out-of-frame rearrangements, and the resulting probabilities were checked against IGoR. A later analysis scored TCR-TCR, TCR-HLA and TCR-CMV co-occurrence with hypergeometric tests, applying a repertoire-size bias correction to TCR pairs. To estimate false discovery rates, a later analysis permuted the HLA or CMV assignments 20 times. In a later analysis, co-occurring TCRs were grouped using DBSCAN, with TCRdist sequence similarity added in when clustering inside HLA-allele-positive subsets. For co-occurrence clustering, repertoires with fewer than 30,000 or more than 120,000 public chains were excluded, along with five repertoires with anomalous nucleotide sharing. Held by TCRdb, this immuneACCESS table contains in-frame sequences only and omits some clones. Under half of the omission traces to an unresolved V gene where checked; the cause of the rest is unknown. D and trimming come from the DNA, and the V and J calls and clone size come from that table. The sample table lists approximately 250,000 clones, 78% of them with a count of one. The top ten clones comprise about 0.45% of the sample.

The germline V gene supplies CDR1 MNHEY and CDR2 SVGAGI. V is pared back by 1 base and J by 2 bases, with 8 bases lying between the germline termini. Including cysteine and phenylalanine, the CDR3 has 14 amino acids. Of all the DNA, just the CDR3 is kept, 42 bases in frame from base 1. In total, over 600 healthy bone marrow donors made up the cohort. Cohort members were all nominally healthy when sampled, although unrecorded immune exposures were likely present. The donor was CMV seronegative and was included in the group of several hundred seronegative cohort members. A peripheral blood sample was collected from each donor, and TCR beta sequencing was performed on peripheral blood mononuclear cells. The Qiagen DNeasy Blood Extraction Kit was used to extract genomic DNA from the blood cell samples. This sample is drawn from a study of cytomegalovirus exposure and HLA in healthy donors (dated by TCRdb to 2015 to 2018). About the full investigation: According to an earlier analysis of around 600 of the donors, some 180 million T cells yielded some 120 million unique TCR beta sequences and around 300 Gb of sequence data. Roughly 290 gigabases of sequencing data and tens of millions of unique TCR sequences made up an early release that covered 500 to 650 HLA-typed donors. Among the roughly 430 genotyped donors, 75% to 90% belonged to the genetic ancestry cluster associated with self-reported Caucasian donors. The aim of the study was to test whether cataloging public T cell receptors could identify signatures of past pathogen exposure. The study profiled the T cell repertoires of about 720 subjects by immunosequencing and related them to cytomegalovirus serostatus. Along with the approximately 700-subject first cohort, a separate validation cohort of over a hundred different subjects was used. High-throughput TCR immunosequencing, statistical association of individual TCRs with disease status, and machine learning were combined to predict cytomegalovirus infection status. A later analysis re-examined previously published TCR beta repertoires from 500 to 700 donors and added high-resolution HLA genotyping to investigate patterns of TCR occurrence. Rather than using new phenotypic data, the later analysis identified candidate immune exposures from TCR beta sequences and from how often those sequences occurred across donors. In an earlier analysis of 587 of the donors, high-throughput TCR beta sequencing was used to judge whether each TCR beta V gene segment behaved as functional or pseudogenic. Alongside the repertoire data, information on donor age, sex, ethnicity and CMV serostatus was compiled. A later genetic analysis used genome-wide SNP genotypes for about 60% of the roughly 700 donors, treating that subset as a discovery cohort. All discovery cohort repertoires had been generated using a single sequencing platform. Both class I and class II loci were covered by HLA typing, at four-digit resolution. The number of donors typed differed by locus, with roughly 629-640 for A, B, C, DRB1 and DQB1, around 520 for DQA1, 600 to 610 for DPA1, and 400 to 490 for DPB1. Five DR-DQ haplotypes were treated as single units for association and clustering because of strong linkage in the cohort. Among around 400 genotyped donors of the cohort, an average of roughly 230,000 unique TCR beta nucleotide sequences was sequenced per donor, of which 15% to 20% were non-productive. Study-level results and caveats: A later analysis found that HLA-associated TCR beta chains were more clonally expanded and had lower generation probabilities than equally common non-associated chains. Roughly 17 rarely observed V segments, including chromosome 9 orphons, were excluded from the earlier analysis of about 500 of the donors because counts were too low. In a later analysis, the rate of TCR association differed among HLA loci, with DRB1 alleles having the most associated TCRs and HLA-C alleles having the fewest. This cohort had only TCR beta chains sequenced, and the lack of alpha or paired-chain data limited which features could be detected. A later analysis found that most CMV-associated TCR beta chains appeared HLA-restricted, with HLA associations seemingly driven largely by CMV exposure. Assigning TCR associations to individual alleles was difficult when HLA alleles, especially DR and DQ, strongly co-occurred. Cytomegalovirus status was reported to be diagnosed by the classifier with high specificity and sensitivity in both the original and validation cohorts. According to the authors, the approach could potentially be generalized to other disease states and immunological phenotypes. A later analysis reported that several top co-occurrence clusters appeared linked to parvovirus B19, influenza, CMV and Epstein-Barr virus. In a later genetic analysis, fewer N-insertions in productive TCRs were reported among donors in an Asian-associated ancestry cluster than the roughly 700-donor mean. In vitro tests confirmed that a few of the cytomegalovirus-associated TCR beta chains recognize cytomegalovirus antigens. An earlier analysis of around 540 of the donors showed that most TCR beta V segments appeared in productive rearrangements either about 87% or about 30% of the time, which broadly matched IMGT annotations. A further reported finding was that TCR beta sequences accurately predicted the HLA-A and HLA-B alleles for most subjects in the first cohort. Roughly uniform sequencing depth across donors was assumed in presence/absence analyses, although this assumption may not hold. In the study, about 150 TCR beta chains were listed as associated with cytomegalovirus. HLA typing was unavailable for some donors at each locus, so association tests used only the typed subset. Across donors, most TCR sequences were observed very rarely, whereas some public TCRs were present in many individuals. An association between a missense DCLRE1C variant and V-gene and J-gene trimming of TCR beta chains was found in a later genetic analysis and replicated in an independent cohort. CMV serostatus was the only immune exposure information available for the cohort. Specific HLA alleles were associated with 16,951 TCR beta sequences at a false discovery rate of 0.05 in a later analysis. A cluster of highly shared sequence variants was judged likely to represent a technical artifact of the sequencing pipeline. Linkage disequilibrium might explain the correlated functional status among segregating V segments, but an unknown experimental factor could not be excluded. Because the 87-base-pair reads could not distinguish some IMGT-functional V segments, including TRBV6-2 and TRBV6-3, those segments were excluded.

The receptor chain draws on TRBV6-5 and TRBJ2-5; a tentative D call is TRBD2 (6 bases match). This clonotype was sampled from a boy younger than 18 in good health and CMV-seronegative. Sequencing used PBMCs. The DNA sequence is as follows: TGTGCCAGCAGTTACTTTGCGGGACAAGAGACCCAGTACTTC. This translates into CASSYFAGQETQYF.